A single T cell receptor beta chain is shown here with its context. Using immunoSEQ multiplex PCR, the repertoire was profiled, and TCRdb retains in-frame clones only, with some absent. The data show about 460,000 clones, 75% to 80% seen once. The source of the sample is a study of shared clonotypes between healthy human individuals. This receptor was identified in a woman between 35 and 50 years old in good health. Some clones in this sample may be carry-over from other donors' samples. The sequenced sample consisted of PBMCs.

The CDR3 DNA sequence: TGTGCCAGCAGTTCTGGTGGGGTGCAGCCCCAGCATTTT. It translates to CASSSGGVQPQHF. V is TRBV27 and J is TRBJ1-5; the D is unclear. This CDR3 is built from 13 residues. Trimming shortened V by 4 bases and J by 7 bases, and 11 bases separated the two germline ends. Germline assignment: CDR1 MNHEY and CDR2 SMNVEV (reference sequence).